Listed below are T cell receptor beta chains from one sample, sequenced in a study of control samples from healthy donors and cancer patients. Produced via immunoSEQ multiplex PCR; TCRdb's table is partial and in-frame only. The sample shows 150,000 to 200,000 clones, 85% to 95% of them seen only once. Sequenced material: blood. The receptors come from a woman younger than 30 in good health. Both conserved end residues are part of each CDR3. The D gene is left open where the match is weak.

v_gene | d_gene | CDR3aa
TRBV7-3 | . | CASSYRGTDQGNTIYF
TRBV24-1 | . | CATMGNSNYGYTF
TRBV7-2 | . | CASSVGGGVGLNSPLHF
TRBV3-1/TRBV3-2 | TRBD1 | CASSHPGTGEGNEQFF
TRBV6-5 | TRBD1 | CASSSTGGGNYGYTF
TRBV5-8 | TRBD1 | CASSPGSGQGMVEQYF
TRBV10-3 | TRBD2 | CAISESRAGGSYNEQFF
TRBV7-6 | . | CASSLEARGTDTQYF
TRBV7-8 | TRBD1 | CASSLGGQANYGYTF
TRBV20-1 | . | CSASEYTGELFF
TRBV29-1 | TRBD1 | CSVDGQGGVGTQYF
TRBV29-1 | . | CSVWNLRGNTIYF
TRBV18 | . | CASSPGTDQPQHF
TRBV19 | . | CASSIGVDTEAFF
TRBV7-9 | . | CASSSKETQYF
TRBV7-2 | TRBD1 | CASSSGTVGGYTF
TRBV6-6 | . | CASSWGVGGTEAFF
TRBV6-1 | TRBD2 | CASSEYAGGSTGELFF
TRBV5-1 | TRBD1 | CASSLGTGGAGGYTF
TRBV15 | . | CATSRDFASFHEQYF
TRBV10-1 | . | CASSEKGTIAQETQYF
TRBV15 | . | CATSGSMGQGVEYHEKLFF
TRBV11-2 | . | CASSLVWPDEAFF
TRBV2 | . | CASSQDRNTEAFF
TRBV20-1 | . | CSARTYNEQFF
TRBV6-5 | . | CASSQDGLYGYTF
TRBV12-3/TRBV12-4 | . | CASSPSGDEPQHF
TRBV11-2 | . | CASSLGRGQNSPLHF
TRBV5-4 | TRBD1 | CASSQADRGYNEQFF
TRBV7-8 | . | CASSTAVSSYNSPLHF
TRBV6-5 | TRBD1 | CASSAPLPGTVKAFF
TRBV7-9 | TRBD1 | CASSLRQGTAGNTIYF
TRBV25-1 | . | CASSVQGTSYNSPLHF
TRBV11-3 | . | CASSLDSSYNEQFF
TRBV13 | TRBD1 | CASSLGPGGNYGYTF
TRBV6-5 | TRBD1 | CATWTGYNEQFF
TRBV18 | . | CASSPLQRWNNEQFF
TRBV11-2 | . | CASSEGPQETQYF
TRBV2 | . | CASSEGGTNEKLFF
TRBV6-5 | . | CASSYSPSLQETQYF
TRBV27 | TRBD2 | CASRSLAGENTGELFF
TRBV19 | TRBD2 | CASSTPRLAGVSNTQYF
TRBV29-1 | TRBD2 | CSVDGAGGPSGEQFF
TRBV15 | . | CATSRVYNDGYTF
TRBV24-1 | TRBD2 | CATSEPLAGGPADTQYF
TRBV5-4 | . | CASSLEGPARGTQYF
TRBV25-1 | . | CASTETQGIGGYTF
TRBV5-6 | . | CASSGWGGSTEAFF
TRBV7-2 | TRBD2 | CASSLVTGGETQYF
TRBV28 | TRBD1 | CASSLSLTGWKLFF
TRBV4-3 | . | CASSRLAGDEKLFF
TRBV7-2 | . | CASSLAINTGELFF